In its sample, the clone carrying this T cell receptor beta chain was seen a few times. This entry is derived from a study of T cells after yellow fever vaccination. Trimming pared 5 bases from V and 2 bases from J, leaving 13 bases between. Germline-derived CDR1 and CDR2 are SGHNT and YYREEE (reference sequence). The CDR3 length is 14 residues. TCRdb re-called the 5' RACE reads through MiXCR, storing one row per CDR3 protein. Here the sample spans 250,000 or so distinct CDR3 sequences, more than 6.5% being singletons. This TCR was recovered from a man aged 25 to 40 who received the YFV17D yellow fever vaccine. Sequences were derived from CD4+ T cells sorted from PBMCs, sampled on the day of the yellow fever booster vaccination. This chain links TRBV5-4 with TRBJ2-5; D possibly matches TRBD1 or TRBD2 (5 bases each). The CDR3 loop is CASSRPGTQETQYF. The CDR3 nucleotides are TGTGCCAGCAGTCGACCCGGGACGCAAGAGACCCAGTACTTC.